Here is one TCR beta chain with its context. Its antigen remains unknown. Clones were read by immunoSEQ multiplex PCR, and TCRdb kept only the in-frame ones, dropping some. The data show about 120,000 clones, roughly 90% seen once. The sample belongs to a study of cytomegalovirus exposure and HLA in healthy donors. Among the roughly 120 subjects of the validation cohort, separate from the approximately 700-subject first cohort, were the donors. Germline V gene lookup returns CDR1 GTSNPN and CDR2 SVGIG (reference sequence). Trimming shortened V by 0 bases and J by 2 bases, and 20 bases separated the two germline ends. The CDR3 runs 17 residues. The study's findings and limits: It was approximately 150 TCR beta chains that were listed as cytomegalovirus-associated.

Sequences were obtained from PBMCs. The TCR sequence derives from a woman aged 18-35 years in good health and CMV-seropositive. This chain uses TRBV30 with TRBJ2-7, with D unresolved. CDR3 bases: TGTGCCTGGAGTGTACTCCCCCCACTTGGAGTCCCCTACGAGCAGTACTTC. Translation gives CAWSVLPPLGVPYEQYF.